These 8 T cell receptor beta chains were all obtained from the same sample, sequenced in a study of blood T cell repertoires in COVID-19. Sequencing was performed with immunoSEQ multiplex PCR; in TCRdb, only in-frame clones are kept and a portion is missing. The repertoire holds about 200,000 clones, 75% to 90% seen once, with 6.7% in the top ten. The sequencing sample was made of peripheral blood. These receptor sequences come from a man between 35 and 55 years old with acute or convalescent COVID-19.

The rearrangement joins TRBV6-5 to TRBJ1-2; D not resolved. V dropped 2 bases and J dropped 4 bases, with 8 bases sitting between them. The germline CDR1 and CDR2 sequences are MNHEY and SVGAGI. This CDR3 is built from 13 residues. The CDR3 DNA sequence: TGTGCCAGCAGTTACGGAGAGAGCTATGGCTACACCTTC. Its translation is CASSYGESYGYTF.

The chain employs TRBV7-9 and TRBJ1-2; no firm D call. The V gene's germline CDR1 is SEHNR and CDR2 FQNEAQ (reference sequence). Between the trimmed V and J ends, which lost 1 base and 7 bases, there was a span of 7 bases. The CDR3 has 12 residues. Written as DNA, the CDR3 is TGTGCCAGCAGCTTAGTGGGAGTTGGCTACACCTTC. Its translation: CASSLVGVGYTF.

The chain has TRBV7-6 and TRBJ2-5; no clear D gene. Trimming pared 1 base from V and 6 bases from J, leaving 15 bases between. CDR1 and CDR2 from the germline V gene are SGHVS and FNYEAQ. The CDR3 spans 15 residues. DNA for the CDR3: TGTGCCAGCAGCTTAGGTGGAGCTGGTATGAAGACCCAGTACTTC. Its protein is CASSLGGAGMKTQYF.

V and J are TRBV28 and TRBJ1-2, with D unresolved. The CDR3 totals 12 residues. The V gene lost 5 bases and the J gene lost 0 bases, with 4 bases spanning the gap. CDR1 and CDR2 (germline): MDHEN, SYDVKM. CDR3 sequence reads: CASSLANYGYTF. The CDR3 bases are TGTGCCAGCAGTCTAGCTAACTATGGCTACACCTTC.

The V and J genes are TRBV19 and TRBJ2-7; TRBD1 aligns across 8 bases. Germline loops: CDR1 LNHDA, CDR2 SQIVND (reference sequence). The CDR3 is 17 amino acids. With 3 bases clipped from V and 3 bases from J, the junction kept 13 bases outside the gene matches. CDR3 amino acids: CASSISESGRGLYEQYF. The CDR3 DNA is TGTGCCAGTAGTATCTCCGAGAGCGGCAGGGGGCTCTACGAGCAGTACTTC.

The chain uses TRBV13 and TRBJ2-7; D call uncertain. The CDR3 extends over 11 amino acids. Trimming cost V 2 bases and J 5 bases, with 4 bases left between them. Germline lookup yields CDR1 PRHDT and CDR2 FYEKMQ (reference sequence). CDR3: CASSLYNEQYF. The CDR3 DNA reads as TGTGCCAGCAGCTTATACAACGAGCAGTACTTC.

The chain uses TRBV21-1 and TRBJ1-5; TRBD1 was called by the table and not checked on the DNA. TRBV21-1 is noted as a pseudogene. The CDR3 extends over 15 amino acids. The CDR3 coding sequence is TGTGCCAGCAAAATCCGGGACAGTATCAATCAGCCCCAGCATTTT. Translating it yields CASKIRDSINQPQHF.

The rearrangement uses TRBV6-5 and TRBJ2-7, with 9 positions matching TRBD1. The length of the CDR3 is 11 residues. The germline V gene encodes CDR1 MNHEY and CDR2 SVGAGI. V was clipped by 9 bases and J by 5 bases; unmatched bases: 2. The chain's CDR3 is CASGQGNEQYF. DNA for the CDR3: TGTGCCAGTGGACAGGGGAACGAGCAGTACTTC.